This T cell receptor beta chain was obtained from a study of cytomegalovirus exposure and HLA in healthy donors. The CDR3 loop spans 12 amino acids. The germline gives CDR1 LNHDA, CDR2 SQIVND (reference sequence). V shed 7 bases and J shed 1 base, with 7 bases lying between them. PCR employed 60 Vbeta and 13 Jbeta primers. Measured with immunoSEQ multiplex PCR; TCRdb has only the in-frame clones, and not every one. The repertoire includes about 200,000 clones, around 83% of them detected once, and 1.4% sits in the top ten. The chain is built from TRBV19 and TRBJ1-1; D remains unclear. The sequence was collected from a girl aged 10-17 years in good health and CMV-seronegative. The sample was PBMCs. For the CDR3, the DNA is TGTGCCAGTACCGTCCGGAACACTGAAGCTTTCTTT. It is translated as CASTVRNTEAFF.